The present T cell receptor beta chain was sequenced within a study of T cell responses to AZD1222 COVID-19 vaccine. Whole-study results and caveats: Once two AZD1222 doses were given, Spike-specific TCR breadth and depth went up.

The method was immunoSEQ multiplex PCR; TCRdb's version includes in-frame clones alone and lacks a portion of them. Of 120,000 or so clones in the sample, roughly 85% were seen once. As concerns this clone: Its antigen is currently unknown.

The CDR3 is 16 amino acids. V was cut by 1 base and J by 5 bases, with 17 bases left in between. CDR1 MNHEY and CDR2 SMNVEV come from the germline V gene (reference sequence). The chain is built from TRBV27 and TRBJ2-5; maybe TRBD1 (7 bases). This sequence originates from an adult in good health. Here the sequenced sample was peripheral blood, taken on day 0 of AZD1222 vaccination. The CDR3 here is CASSLFHRGGEETQYF. The CDR3 coding sequence is TGTGCCAGCAGTTTATTTCACAGGGGAGGAGAGGAGACCCAGTACTTC.